This record covers a single TCR beta chain. Its antigen is as yet unknown. This record comes from a study of Ad26.COV2.S vaccination and SARS-CoV-2 variants. Study findings and constraints: Estimates derived from TCR breadth and depth analyses may have underestimated total T cell responses. Similar non-spike TCR breadth was observed in recipients of vaccine and of placebo. Compared with placebo recipients, vaccine recipients had higher spike-specific TCR breadth.

The table came from immunoSEQ multiplex PCR; TCRdb's copy has only in-frame clones and leaves some out. This sample has 300,000 to 400,000 clones, with around 90% found just once. Specimen: peripheral blood, collected after recovery from COVID-19. The TCR originated in a human donor who had recovered from COVID-19.

The CDR3 DNA reads as TGTGCCAGCAGGGGAGGAAATCCGTATTCACCCCTCCACTTT. Translation: CASRGGNPYSPLHF. The chain carries TRBV6-5 and TRBJ1-6; D not certain. V was trimmed by 6 bases and J by 8 bases, leaving 14 bases between them. The germline V gene has CDR1 MNHEY and CDR2 SVGAGI. The CDR3 is 14 amino acids.